The clone carrying this TCR beta chain turned up a few times. Generated by immunoSEQ multiplex PCR, the TCRdb table keeps only in-frame clones and is missing some. The profile shows 240,000 or so clones, around 86% of them singletons. This specimen belongs to a study of blood T cell repertoires in COVID-19. Study summary: Samples taken during acute and convalescent COVID-19 were collected in the United States, Italy and Spain. PBMCs, B-cell-depleted T cells, or T cells were the source of the cDNA or gDNA that made up the material.

Sequencing was performed on peripheral blood. This receptor was obtained from a man under 40 who had recovered from COVID-19.

CDR3 residues: CASSPHADSSIYGYTF. DNA for the CDR3: TGTGCCAGCAGCCCGCATGCAGACAGTTCCATCTATGGCTACACCTTC. This sequence joins TRBV3-1 (or the pseudogene TRBV3-2) and TRBJ1-2; TRBD1 might be the D (5 bases). Germline-derived CDR1 and CDR2 are LGHDT and YNNKEL (reference sequence). The CDR3 loop spans 16 amino acids. Between the trimmed V and J ends, which lost 4 bases and 4 bases, there was a span of 19 bases.